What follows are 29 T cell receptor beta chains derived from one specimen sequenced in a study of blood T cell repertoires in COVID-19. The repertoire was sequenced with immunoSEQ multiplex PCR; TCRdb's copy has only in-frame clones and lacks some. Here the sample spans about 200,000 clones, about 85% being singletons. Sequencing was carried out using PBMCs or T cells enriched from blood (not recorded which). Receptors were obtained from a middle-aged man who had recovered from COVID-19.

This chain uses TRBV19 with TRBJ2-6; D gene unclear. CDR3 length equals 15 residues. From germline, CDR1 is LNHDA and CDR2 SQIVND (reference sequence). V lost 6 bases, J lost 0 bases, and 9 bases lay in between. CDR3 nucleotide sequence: TGTGCCAGTAGCAAGAGTTTCTCTGGGGCCAACGTCCTGACTTTC. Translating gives CASSKSFSGANVLTF.

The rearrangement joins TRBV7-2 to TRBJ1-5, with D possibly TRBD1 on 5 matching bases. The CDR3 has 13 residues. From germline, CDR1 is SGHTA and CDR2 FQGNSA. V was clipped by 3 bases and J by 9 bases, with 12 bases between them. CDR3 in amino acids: CASSFEGDRPQHF. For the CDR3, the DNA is TGTGCCAGCAGCTTTGAAGGGGATAGGCCCCAGCATTTT.

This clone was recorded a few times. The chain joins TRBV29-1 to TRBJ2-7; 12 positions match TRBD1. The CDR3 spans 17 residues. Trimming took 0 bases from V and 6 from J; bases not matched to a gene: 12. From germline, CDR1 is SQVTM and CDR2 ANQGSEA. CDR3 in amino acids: CSVEDLGERDRGREQYF. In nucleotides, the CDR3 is TGCAGCGTTGAAGATCTGGGGGAGCGGGACAGGGGGCGCGAGCAGTACTTC.

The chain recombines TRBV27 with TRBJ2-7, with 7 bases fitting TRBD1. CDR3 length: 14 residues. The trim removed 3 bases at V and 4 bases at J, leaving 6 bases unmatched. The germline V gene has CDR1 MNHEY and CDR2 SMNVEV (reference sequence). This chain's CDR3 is CASSFRQGRYEQYF. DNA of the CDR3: TGTGCCAGCAGTTTCCGACAGGGAAGGTACGAGCAGTACTTC.

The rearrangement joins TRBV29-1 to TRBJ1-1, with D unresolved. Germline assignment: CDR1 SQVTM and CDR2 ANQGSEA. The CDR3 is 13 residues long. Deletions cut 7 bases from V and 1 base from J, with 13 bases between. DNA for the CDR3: TGCAGCGCAGCGGCCTGGGAGAACACTGAAGCTTTCTTT. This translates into CSAAAWENTEAFF.

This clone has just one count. Here the CDR3 reads CAISESAETRGAFF. The CDR3 DNA is TGTGCCATCAGTGAGTCGGCAGAGACAAGGGGGGCTTTCTTT. The chain carries TRBV10-3 and TRBJ1-1; maybe TRBD1 (6 bases). With 0 bases removed from V and 11 bases from J, the gap between germline ends came to 16 bases. CDR1 and CDR2 (germline): ENHRY, SYGVKD. The CDR3 is made up of 14 amino acids.

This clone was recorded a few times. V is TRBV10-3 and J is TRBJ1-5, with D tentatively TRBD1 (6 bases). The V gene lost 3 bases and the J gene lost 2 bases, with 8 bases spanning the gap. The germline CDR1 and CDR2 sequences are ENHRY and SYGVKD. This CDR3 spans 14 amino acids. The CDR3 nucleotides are TGTGCCATCAGTGATACAGGGCGCAATCAGCCCCAGCATTTT. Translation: CAISDTGRNQPQHF.

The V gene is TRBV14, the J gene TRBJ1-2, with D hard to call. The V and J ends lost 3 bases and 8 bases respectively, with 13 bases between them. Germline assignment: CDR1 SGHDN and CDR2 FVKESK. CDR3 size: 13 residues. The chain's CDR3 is CASSQSANLGYTF. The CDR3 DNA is TGTGCCAGCAGCCAGAGCGCGAACTTGGGCTACACCTTC.

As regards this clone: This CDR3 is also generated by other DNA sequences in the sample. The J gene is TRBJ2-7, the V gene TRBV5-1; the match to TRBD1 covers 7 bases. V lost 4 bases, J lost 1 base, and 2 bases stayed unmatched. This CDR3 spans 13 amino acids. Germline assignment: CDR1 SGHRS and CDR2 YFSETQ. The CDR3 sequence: CASSLGQSYEQYF. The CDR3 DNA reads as TGCGCCAGCAGCCTGGGACAGTCCTACGAGCAGTACTTC.

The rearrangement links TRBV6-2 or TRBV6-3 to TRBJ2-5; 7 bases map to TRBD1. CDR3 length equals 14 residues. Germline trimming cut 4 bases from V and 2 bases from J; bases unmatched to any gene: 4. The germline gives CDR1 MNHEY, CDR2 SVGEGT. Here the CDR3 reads CASSSGTEQETQYF. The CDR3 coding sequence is TGTGCCAGCAGTTCCGGGACAGAGCAAGAGACCCAGTACTTC.

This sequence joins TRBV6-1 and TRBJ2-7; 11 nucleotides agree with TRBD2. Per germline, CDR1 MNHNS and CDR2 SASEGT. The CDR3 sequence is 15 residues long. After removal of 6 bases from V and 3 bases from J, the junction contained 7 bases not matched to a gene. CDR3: CASSNGTSGYYEQYF. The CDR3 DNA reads TGTGCCAGCAGCAACGGGACTAGCGGATACTACGAGCAGTACTTC.

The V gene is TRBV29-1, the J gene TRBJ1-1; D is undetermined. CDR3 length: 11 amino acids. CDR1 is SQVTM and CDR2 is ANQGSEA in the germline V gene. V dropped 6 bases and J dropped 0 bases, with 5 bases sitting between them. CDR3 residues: CSVRLNTEAFF. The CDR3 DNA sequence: TGCAGCGTCCGTTTGAACACTGAAGCTTTCTTT.

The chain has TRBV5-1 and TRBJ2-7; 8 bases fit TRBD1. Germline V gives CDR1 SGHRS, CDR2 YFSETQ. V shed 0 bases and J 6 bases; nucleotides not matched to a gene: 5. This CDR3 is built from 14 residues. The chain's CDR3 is CASSLARTGSEQYF. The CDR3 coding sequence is TGCGCCAGCAGCTTGGCCAGGACAGGGAGCGAGCAGTACTTC.

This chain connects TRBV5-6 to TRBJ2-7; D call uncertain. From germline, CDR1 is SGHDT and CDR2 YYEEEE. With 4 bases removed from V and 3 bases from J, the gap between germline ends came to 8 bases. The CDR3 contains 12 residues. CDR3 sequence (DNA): TGTGCCAGCAGCCAAACAAGCTACGAGCAGTACTTC. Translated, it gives CASSQTSYEQYF. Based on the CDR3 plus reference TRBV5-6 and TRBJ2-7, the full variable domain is DAGVTQSPTHLIKTRGQQVTLRCSPKSGHDTVSWYQQALGQGPQFIFQYYEEEERQRGNFPDRFSGHQFPNYSSELNVNALLLGDSALYLCASSQTSYEQYFGPGTRLTVT.

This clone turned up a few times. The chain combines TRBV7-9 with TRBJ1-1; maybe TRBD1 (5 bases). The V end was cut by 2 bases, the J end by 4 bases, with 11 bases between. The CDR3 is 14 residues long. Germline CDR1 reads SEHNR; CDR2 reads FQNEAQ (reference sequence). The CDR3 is CASSLQGWATEAFF. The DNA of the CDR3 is TGTGCCAGCAGCTTACAGGGCTGGGCCACTGAAGCTTTCTTT.

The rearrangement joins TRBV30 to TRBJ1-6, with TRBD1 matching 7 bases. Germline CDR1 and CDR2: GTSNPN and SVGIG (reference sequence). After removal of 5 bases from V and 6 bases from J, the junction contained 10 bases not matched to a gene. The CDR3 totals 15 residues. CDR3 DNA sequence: TGTGCCTGGCTAATACCACAGGGGAGTAATTCACCCCTCCACTTT. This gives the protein CAWLIPQGSNSPLHF.

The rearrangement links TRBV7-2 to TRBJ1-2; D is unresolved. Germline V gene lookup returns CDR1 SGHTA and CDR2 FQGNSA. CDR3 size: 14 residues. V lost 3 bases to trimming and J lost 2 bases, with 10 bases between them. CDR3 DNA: TGTGCCAGCAGCTTCAGTGGGCCCAACTATGGCTACACCTTC. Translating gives CASSFSGPNYGYTF.

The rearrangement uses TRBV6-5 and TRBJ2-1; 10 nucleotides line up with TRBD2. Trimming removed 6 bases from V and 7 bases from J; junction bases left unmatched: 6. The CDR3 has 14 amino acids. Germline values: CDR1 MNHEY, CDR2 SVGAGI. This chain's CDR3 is CASSQGAGGNEQFF. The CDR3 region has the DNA TGTGCCAGCAGCCAGGGAGCGGGAGGGAATGAGCAGTTCTTC.

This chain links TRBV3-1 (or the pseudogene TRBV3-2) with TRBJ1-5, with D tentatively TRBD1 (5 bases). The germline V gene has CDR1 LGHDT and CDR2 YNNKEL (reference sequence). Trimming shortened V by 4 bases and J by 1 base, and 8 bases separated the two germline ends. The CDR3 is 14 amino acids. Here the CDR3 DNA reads TGTGCCAGCAGCCGGACAACCAGCAATCAGCCCCAGCATTTT. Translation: CASSRTTSNQPQHF.

The CDR3 here is CASSLAGLPDEQFF. CDR3 in DNA: TGTGCCAGCAGCTTAGCGGGACTACCAGATGAGCAGTTCTTC. This rearrangement joins TRBV7-9 to TRBJ2-1; the match to TRBD2 covers 7 bases. V lost 0 bases, J lost 8 bases, and 4 bases stayed unmatched. There are 14 residues in the CDR3. Germline V lookup: CDR1 SEHNR, CDR2 FQNEAQ (reference sequence).

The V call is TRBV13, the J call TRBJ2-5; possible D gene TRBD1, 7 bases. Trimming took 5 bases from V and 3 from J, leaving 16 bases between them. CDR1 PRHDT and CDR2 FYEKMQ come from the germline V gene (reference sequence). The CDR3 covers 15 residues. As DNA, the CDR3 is TGTGCCAGCAGCACCCTTGGAGGGGGCGAAGAGACCCAGTACTTC. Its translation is CASSTLGGGEETQYF.

The CDR3 protein is CAPGSAGANEQFF. The CDR3 DNA reads TGTGCCCCTGGATCGGCGGGAGCGAATGAGCAGTTCTTC. The J gene is TRBJ2-1, the V gene TRBV6-5, with TRBD2 matching over 7 bases. Trimming took 11 bases from V and 7 from J; bases not matched to a gene: 11. The germline V gene has CDR1 MNHEY and CDR2 SVGAGI. The CDR3 has 13 residues.

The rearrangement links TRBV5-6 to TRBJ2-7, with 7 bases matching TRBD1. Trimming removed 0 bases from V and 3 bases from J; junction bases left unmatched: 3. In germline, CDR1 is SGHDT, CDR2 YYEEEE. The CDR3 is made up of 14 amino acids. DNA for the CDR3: TGTGCCAGCAGCTTGGGGACAGGCAACTACGAGCAGTACTTC. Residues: CASSLGTGNYEQYF.

CDR3 protein: CASSVDPVTNEKLFF. The DNA for the CDR3 is TGTGCCAGCAGCGTAGACCCGGTGACTAATGAAAAACTGTTTTTT. This sequence joins TRBV9 and TRBJ1-4; D remains ambiguous. The CDR3 consists of 15 residues. Germline V gene lookup returns CDR1 SGDLS and CDR2 YYNGEE. V was cut by 0 bases and J by 2 bases, with 8 bases left in between.

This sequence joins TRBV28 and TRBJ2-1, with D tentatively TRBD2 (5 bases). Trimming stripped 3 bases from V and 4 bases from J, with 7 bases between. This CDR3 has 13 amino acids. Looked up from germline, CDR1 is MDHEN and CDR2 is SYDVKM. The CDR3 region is CASSFGNYNEQFF. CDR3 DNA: TGTGCCAGCAGTTTCGGGAATTACAATGAGCAGTTCTTC.

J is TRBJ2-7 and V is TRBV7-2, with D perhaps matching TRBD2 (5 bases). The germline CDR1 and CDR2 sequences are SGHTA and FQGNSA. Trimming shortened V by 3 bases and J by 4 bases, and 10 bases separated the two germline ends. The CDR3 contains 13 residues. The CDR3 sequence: CASSFRTSYEQYF. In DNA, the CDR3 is TGTGCCAGCAGCTTCCGGACTTCTTACGAGCAGTACTTC.

This CDR3 is CASSLGGKGYNEQFF. Written as DNA, the CDR3 is TGTGCCAGCAGCTTAGGCGGGAAGGGCTACAATGAGCAGTTCTTC. The chain couples TRBV7-3 to TRBJ2-1; D might be TRBD2 (6 bases). The germline V gene has CDR1 SGHTA and CDR2 FQGTGA. This CDR3 is 15 amino acids long. Trimming took 2 bases from V and 3 from J, leaving 11 bases between them.

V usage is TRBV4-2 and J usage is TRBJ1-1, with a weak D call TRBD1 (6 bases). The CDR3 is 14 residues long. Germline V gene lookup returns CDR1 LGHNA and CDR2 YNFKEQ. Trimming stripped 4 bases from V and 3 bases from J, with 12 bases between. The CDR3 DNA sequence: TGTGCCAGCAGCCGCCCACAGGGATACACTGAAGCTTTCTTT. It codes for CASSRPQGYTEAFF.

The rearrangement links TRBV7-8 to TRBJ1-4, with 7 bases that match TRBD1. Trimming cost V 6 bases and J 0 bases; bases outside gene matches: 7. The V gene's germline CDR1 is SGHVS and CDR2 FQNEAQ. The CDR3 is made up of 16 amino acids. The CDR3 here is CASRRDRFSTNEKLFF. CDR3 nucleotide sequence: TGTGCCAGCAGGAGGGACAGATTTTCAACTAATGAAAAACTGTTTTTT.